This TCR beta chain was observed in a study of blood T cell repertoires in COVID-19. Some clones are missing from TCRdb's copy, which holds only in-frame ones; the method was immunoSEQ multiplex PCR. The sample shows 150,000 or so clones, 85% to 90% of them seen only once. Germline V gene lookup returns CDR1 SGHRS and CDR2 YFSETQ. J lost 8 bases, V lost 1 base, and 3 bases had no gene match. The CDR3 length is 14 residues. The rearrangement links TRBV5-1 to TRBJ1-6; TRBD1 agrees at 7 bases. Material: peripheral blood. The sequence was collected from a woman in her 70s with COVID-19, enrolled during active disease. Here the CDR3 DNA reads TGCGCCAGCAGCTTGATTACAGGGGATTCACCCCTCCACTTT. Translating it yields CASSLITGDSPLHF.